This T cell receptor beta chain was sequenced for a study of T cell repertoires in cytomegalovirus infection. Study overall: CMV epitopes used comprised recently identified HLA-C-restricted ones and well-studied HLA-B-restricted ones. CMV infection and matching HLA type were both indicated by public TCR beta signatures. Overall study findings and caveats: CMV-specific TCR beta clonotypes restricted by HLA-C dominated the ex vivo response. Public TCR beta family frequency separated CMV-and-HLA carriers, including in an independent cohort.

The ends lost 9 bases at V and 4 bases at J; junction bases unmatched: 1. The CDR3 is 11 residues long. A single record per CDR3 protein comes from TCRdb applying MiXCR to the reads. The table has 450,000 to 550,000 distinct CDR3 sequences, about 44% seen once. As to this clonotype: The target antigen is unknown.

This sequence originates from a human donor in good health (CMV status not recorded). Some clones in this sample may be carry-over from other donors' samples. The specimen was cultured PBMCs, collected from culture after CMV antigen stimulation. The chain couples TRBV12-3 or TRBV12-4 to TRBJ2-7, with 9 bases that match TRBD2. CDR3 protein: CASTSGYEQYF. The DNA for the CDR3 is TGTGCCAGTACTAGCGGGTACGAGCAGTACTTC.